Sequencing of this TCR beta chain was carried out in a study of cytomegalovirus exposure and HLA in healthy donors. Background on the study: The 90 to 150 validation repertoires, a later analysis reported, used the same platform as the 666 first-cohort repertoires.

In the case of this clone: Antigen specificity is unknown.

The V gene's germline CDR1 is MNHEY and CDR2 SMNVEV (reference sequence). Trimming left V 2 bases short and J 11 bases short, with 15 bases between. CDR3 length: 13 amino acids. The donors were members of the validation cohort comprising over a hundred subjects, separate from the roughly 700-subject first cohort. Overall study findings and caveats: High specificity and sensitivity for cytomegalovirus status were reported for the classifier. The tendency of first-cohort TCR clusters to co-occur in the 120 or so validation repertoires emerged from a later analysis.

Profiling relied on immunoSEQ multiplex PCR, and the TCRdb table lists in-frame clones only, not all of them. This table holds some 65,000 clones, about 94% found once. The receptor comes from a man aged 18 to 29 in good health and CMV-seropositive. The V gene is TRBV27, the J gene TRBJ1-1; D possibly corresponds to TRBD1 (5 bases). The sequencing input was PBMCs. The CDR3 nucleotides are TGTGCCAGCAGTTTACACCAGGGCTTGGGGGCTTTCTTT. Protein product: CASSLHQGLGAFF.